This TCR beta chain derives from a study of control samples from healthy donors and cancer patients. Method: immunoSEQ multiplex PCR; TCRdb's copy keeps in-frame clones and lacks some. This sample has more than 110,000 clones; 92% occur once, and the top ten carry about 11%. CDR3 size: 14 residues. Germline CDR1 reads SGHRS; CDR2 reads YFSETQ. The V and J ends lost 0 bases and 4 bases respectively, with 7 bases between them. This rearrangement joins TRBV5-1 to TRBJ2-2; the D gene is possibly TRBD2 (6 bases). This TCR derives from a man aged 25-45 years in good health. Sequencing input: blood. CDR3 residues: CASSLVGSTGELFF. CDR3 bases: TGCGCCAGCAGCTTGGTCGGGAGCACCGGGGAGCTGTTTTTT.